Listed below are T cell receptor beta chains from one sample, sequenced in a study of blood T cell repertoires in COVID-19. The protocol was immunoSEQ multiplex PCR, while the TCRdb copy is restricted to in-frame clones and leaves out a portion. The repertoire holds some 170,000 clones, with approximately 82% as singletons. Sequencing was carried out using PBMCs or T cells enriched from blood (not recorded which). The receptor set was obtained from a woman aged 50 to 60 who had recovered from COVID-19. CDR3s include the opening cysteine and the closing phenylalanine or tryptophan. The order of the fields is J gene, V gene, clone size, D gene, CDR3 DNA, CDR3 protein. A D gene is named only where the DNA matches it firmly. Clone size is given for some rows only: seen once, a few or many times, or a class if the clone is expanded.

>TRBJ2-1|TRBV7-6|-|TRBD1
TGTGCCAGCAGCCCCAGGGGGCCCTTAGAAAATGAGCAGTTCTTC
CASSPRGPLENEQFF
>TRBJ2-5|TRBV9|-|-
TGTGCCAGCAGCGTAGAAGGGGGCGGGATGGAGACCCAGTACTTC
CASSVEGGGMETQYF
>TRBJ2-3|TRBV30|-|-
TGTGCCTGGAGTGTAAAGGGGGGGGACGTGGAGTATTTT
CAWSVKGGDVEYF
>TRBJ2-7|TRBV28|-|-
TGTGCCAGCAGTTTAGGCGGGGCTAGCTCCTACGAGCAGTACTTC
CASSLGGASSYEQYF
>TRBJ1-5|TRBV2|-|TRBD1
TGTGCCAGCCAGGGTACGGGACAGGCGGGTCAGCCCCAGCATTTT
CASQGTGQAGQPQHF
>TRBJ2-7|TRBV18|-|TRBD1
TGTGCCAGTAAGGGGACAGATGCCTACGAGCAGTACTTC
CASKGTDAYEQYF
>TRBJ2-5|TRBV6-5|-|-
TGTGCCAGCAGGGGGCCGGACCGCAGGACCCAGTACTTC
CASRGPDRRTQYF
>TRBJ2-1|TRBV6-5|-|-
TGTGCCAGCAGTTACGGAACAGGGAGCTCCTACAATGAGCAGTTCTTC
CASSYGTGSSYNEQFF
>TRBJ1-1|TRBV5-1|-|-
TGCGCCAGCAGCCTGGCCGGGACACTATACATGAACACTGAAGCTTTCTTT
CASSLAGTLYMNTEAFF
>TRBJ2-1|TRBV28|-|-
TGTGCCAGCAGTTTACTGGCGGGGACTGAACAGCAGTTCTTC
CASSLLAGTEQQFF
>TRBJ2-7|TRBV28|-|-
TGTGCCAGCAGTTACAACAGCGAGCAGTACTTC
CASSYNSEQYF
>TRBJ1-2|TRBV19|few|TRBD1
TGTGCCAGTAGTACCCCCGGGACAGGGGTGTATGGCTACACCTTC
CASSTPGTGVYGYTF
>TRBJ2-5|TRBV27|-|TRBD2
TGTGCCAGCAGTTTAGGGCTAGCGGGGGCCCAAGCGAGGGAGACCCAGTACTTC
CASSLGLAGAQARETQYF
>TRBJ1-2|TRBV7-2|few|TRBD1
TGTGCCAGCAGCTTTCTTGGGACAGGGGCTAACTATGGCTACACCTTC
CASSFLGTGANYGYTF
>TRBJ1-6|TRBV6-5|-|-
TGTGCCAGCAGCAAACGACAGGAGGCTAATTCACCCCTCCACTTT
CASSKRQEANSPLHF
>TRBJ1-3|TRBV5-8|-|-
TGTGCCAGCAGCTTGTATCCCCAGGTCGACTCTGGAAACACCATATATTTT
CASSLYPQVDSGNTIYF
>TRBJ1-4|TRBV25-1|-|-
TGTGCCAGCAGTGAATTCGGAAGGGGGATGGGTGAAAAACTGTTTTTT
CASSEFGRGMGEKLFF
>TRBJ2-4|TRBV19|-|TRBD2
TGTGCCAGTAGTATAGTCCTAGCGGTCTCCGGAGCCAAAAACATTCAGTACTTC
CASSIVLAVSGAKNIQYF
>TRBJ1-1|TRBV12-3/TRBV12-4|-|-
TGTGCCAGCAGTACACAGGGGAACACTGAAGCTTTCTTT
CASSTQGNTEAFF
>TRBJ1-2|TRBV20-1|-|-
TGCAGTGCTAGAATACAGAGTGGCTACACCTTC
CSARIQSGYTF
>TRBJ1-3|TRBV5-3|once|-
TGTGCCAGAAGCAACCCCCGGCGAGATGGTTTCGAGGGAACACAACGAAACACCATATATTTT
CARSNPRRDGFEGTQRNTIYF
>TRBJ1-6|TRBV3-1/TRBV3-2|few|-
TGTGCCAGCAGCCAATCTCTCCGGGGGGACTCACCCCTCCACTTT
CASSQSLRGDSPLHF
>TRBJ1-4|TRBV11-2|few|-
TGTGCCAGCAGCTTAGCAAGGGGCCAGGGCACTAATGAAAAACTGTTTTTT
CASSLARGQGTNEKLFF
>TRBJ2-1|TRBV23-1|-|-
TGCGCCAGCAGTCAATACCCAAACAGTGGATCCTACAATGAGCAGTTCTTC
CASSQYPNSGSYNEQFF
>TRBJ2-1|TRBV7-2|-|TRBD1
TGTGCCAGCAGGCAACAGGGGGGCTCCTACAATGAGCAGTTCTTC
CASRQQGGSYNEQFF
>TRBJ2-2|TRBV7-2|-|-
TGTGCCAGCAGCGCTCACTCAGGGATAACCGGGGAGCTGTTTTTT
CASSAHSGITGELFF
>TRBJ2-2|TRBV10-3|-|TRBD2
TGTGCCATCAGTGAGTCCGCTAGCGGGATGGTCGGGGAGCTGTTTTTT
CAISESASGMVGELFF
>TRBJ2-7|TRBV11-2|once|TRBD2
TGTGCCAGCAGCCCCAGCGGGGAGAGGGCTCGGGAGCAGCAGTACTTC
CASSPSGERAREQQYF
>TRBJ1-4|TRBV6-1|-|TRBD1
TGTGCCAGCAGTGAATTAAGAAGGACAGGGGTGACAACTAATGAAAAACTGTTTTTT
CASSELRRTGVTTNEKLFF
>TRBJ2-4|TRBV7-3|-|-
TGTGCCAGCAGCCCGGGTGGGGAGAACATTCAGTACTTC
CASSPGGENIQYF
>TRBJ1-2|TRBV7-2|-|-
TGTGCCAGCAGCTTGACAGAGTCCAACTATGGCTACACCTTC
CASSLTESNYGYTF
>TRBJ1-3|TRBV12-3/TRBV12-4|-|TRBD1
TGTGCCACACAGGGGGGAGATGGAAACACCATATATTTT
CATQGGDGNTIYF
>TRBJ1-1|TRBV5-4|-|TRBD1
TGTGCCAGCAGCTCCGGACAGGGTCGGAACACTGAAGCTTTCTTT
CASSSGQGRNTEAFF
>TRBJ2-2|TRBV19|once|-
TGTGCCAGTAGTCCCCGGGAGACCGGGGAGCTGTTTTTT
CASSPRETGELFF
>TRBJ1-2|TRBV5-1|-|-
TGCGCCAGCAGCTTGCCACTACAGGGTGGCTACACCTTC
CASSLPLQGGYTF
>TRBJ2-1|TRBV27|-|TRBD2
TGTGCCAGCAGTTTATCCCCTAGCGGGATTGATTTGTCCTACAATGAGCAGTTCTTC
CASSLSPSGIDLSYNEQFF
>TRBJ2-1|TRBV19|-|TRBD1
TGTGCCAGTAGCCCGACAGGGGGCGGCTCCTACAATGAGCAGTTCTTC
CASSPTGGGSYNEQFF
>TRBJ1-6|TRBV6-4|-|TRBD1
TGTGCCAGCAGTGAAACAGGGGCTGGTTCACCCCTCCACTTT
CASSETGAGSPLHF
>TRBJ2-1|TRBV18|-|TRBD2
TGTGCCAGCTCTCCCCAGTCAACTAGCGGGAGTTTCTACAATGAGCAGTTCTTC
CASSPQSTSGSFYNEQFF
>TRBJ2-5|TRBV7-9|-|-
TGTGCCAGCAGCCCTGGGGCGGGACCGCAAGAGACCCAGTACTTC
CASSPGAGPQETQYF
>TRBJ2-7|TRBV7-2|-|TRBD2
TGTGCCAGCAGCTTATCGGGCGGGAGTTTCGGCTACGAGCAGTACTTC
CASSLSGGSFGYEQYF
>TRBJ1-2|TRBV2|once|TRBD1
TGTGCCAGCAGGAGGACAGGGGGCGAAAACTATGGCTACACCTTC
CASRRTGGENYGYTF
>TRBJ2-5|TRBV7-9|-|TRBD1
TGTGCCAGCAGCACCCAGACAGGGGGCGGGGAGACCCAGTACTTC
CASSTQTGGGETQYF
>TRBJ1-1|TRBV7-3|-|-
TGTGCCAGCAGCGGAGGGGACGGGGAAGCTTTCTTT
CASSGGDGEAFF
>TRBJ1-3|TRBV5-6|-|-
TGTGCCAGCAGCTTGCGGCCGGGAAGAAACACCATATATTTT
CASSLRPGRNTIYF
>TRBJ2-2|TRBV29-1|-|-
TGCAGCGGCATCAAATGCCGCCGTGACGGGACAGACTACAGACTAGCGACGAACACCGGGGAGCTGTTTTTT
CSGIKCRRDGTDYRLATNTGELFF
>TRBJ2-7|TRBV28|-|TRBD1
TGTGCCAGCAGTTTAGGGACAGGGGGCACCTACGAGCAGTACTTC
CASSLGTGGTYEQYF
>TRBJ2-7|TRBV6-2/TRBV6-3|-|TRBD2
TGTGCCAGCAGTTACTCGGGACTAGCGGGAGTCGAGCAGTACTTC
CASSYSGLAGVEQYF
>TRBJ1-1|TRBV7-2|-|-
TGTGCCAGCAGCTTAGAGCCCACGTCCACTGAAGCTTTCTTT
CASSLEPTSTEAFF
>TRBJ2-5|TRBV7-9|few|-
TGTGCCAGCAGCCTTAACGGAGAGACCCAGTACTTC
CASSLNGETQYF
>TRBJ2-1|TRBV15|many|-
TGTGCCACCAGCAGAGATAGAAATGAGCAGTTCTTC
CATSRDRNEQFF
>TRBJ1-5|TRBV19|-|TRBD1
TGTGCCAGTAGTTCCCAGGGGGCGCGTCAGCCCCAGCATTTT
CASSSQGARQPQHF
>TRBJ2-2|TRBV5-1|-|-
TGCGCCAGCGTAGCGGCCCTGAACACCGGGGAGCTGTTTTTT
CASVAALNTGELFF
>TRBJ1-5|TRBV15|once|-
TGTGCCACCAGCCAACGACAGGCAGCAAATCAGCCCCAGCATTTT
CATSQRQAANQPQHF
>TRBJ1-6|TRBV5-8|once|-
TGTGCCAGCAGCTTCAGTGCCACATCCTCCCCCCTCCACTTT
CASSFSATSSPLHF
>TRBJ2-5|TRBV5-5|-|-
TGTGCCAGCAGCCCAGACAGAGAGCCGACGTATGTGAGGACCCAGTACTTC
CASSPDREPTYVRTQYF